The rows below give T cell receptor beta chains drawn from one sample of a study of siplizumab effects on memory and regulatory T cells. Method: immunoSEQ multiplex PCR; TCRdb's copy keeps in-frame clones and lacks some. The sample carries 90,000 to 110,000 clones, 90% to 95% recorded once. What was sequenced was Tregs sorted from blood. These receptors were collected from a human donor in good health. The CDR3 runs from the conserved cysteine through the conserved F or W. A D gene is named only where the DNA matches it firmly. Not all rows give a size; the values are once, few, many and, for expanded clones, a class.

J gene,CDR3 length,V gene,D gene,clone size,CDR3 protein,CDR3 DNA
TRBJ2-1,15,TRBV5-4,TRBD2,NA,CASSLAGGGYNEQFF,TGTGCCAGCAGCCTAGCGGGAGGGGGCTACAATGAGCAGTTCTTC
TRBJ1-6,15,TRBV6-5,NA,NA,CASRTQGLGGSPLHF,TGTGCCAGCAGGACTCAGGGGCTGGGAGGGTCACCCCTCCACTTT
TRBJ2-5,15,TRBV9,NA,NA,CASSVGESYQETQYF,TGTGCCAGCAGCGTCGGCGAGTCGTACCAAGAGACCCAGTACTTC
TRBJ2-2,17,TRBV18,TRBD2,NA,CASSSGLAGINTGELFF,TGTGCCAGCTCATCGGGACTAGCGGGGATAAACACCGGGGAGCTGTTTTTT
TRBJ1-4,15,TRBV5-1,NA,NA,CASSSGRTVVEKLFF,TGCGCCAGCAGCTCAGGACGGACGGTCGTAGAAAAACTGTTTTTT
TRBJ2-5,12,TRBV25-1,TRBD2,NA,CASSMAGGPQYF,TGTGCCAGCAGCATGGCGGGAGGGCCCCAGTACTTC
TRBJ1-5,13,TRBV6-5,NA,NA,CASRSGINQPQHF,TGTGCCAGCCGTTCCGGGATCAATCAGCCCCAGCATTTT
TRBJ1-6,11,TRBV6-1,NA,NA,CASSYHSPLHF,TGTGCCAGCAGTTATCATTCACCCCTCCACTTT
TRBJ1-5,16,TRBV19,NA,NA,CASSTFPGTLSQPQHF,TGTGCCAGTAGTACATTCCCCGGGACATTGAGTCAGCCCCAGCATTTT
TRBJ1-1,14,TRBV7-9,NA,NA,CASSSGQWNTEAFF,TGTGCCAGCAGCTCCGGACAGTGGAACACTGAAGCTTTCTTT
TRBJ2-1,15,TRBV30,NA,NA,CAWEELRGLYNEQFF,TGTGCCTGGGAGGAACTACGCGGCCTCTACAATGAGCAGTTCTTC
TRBJ2-7,14,TRBV11-1,TRBD1,NA,CASSLGQGRYEQYF,TGTGCCAGCAGCCTCGGACAGGGCCGCTACGAGCAGTACTTC
TRBJ2-1,16,TRBV7-9,TRBD2,NA,CASSRTSGRRYNEQFF,TGTGCCAGCAGTAGGACTAGCGGGAGGCGATACAATGAGCAGTTCTTC
TRBJ2-7,12,TRBV6-1,NA,NA,CASSPRAYEQYF,TGTGCCAGCAGTCCCAGGGCCTACGAGCAGTACTTC
TRBJ2-3,14,TRBV7-9,NA,once,CASSFGQETDTQYF,TGTGCCAGCAGCTTTGGACAAGAGACAGATACGCAGTATTTT
TRBJ2-7,14,TRBV10-3,TRBD1,once,CAISGTGTGREQYF,TGTGCCATCAGTGGGACTGGGACAGGGCGCGAGCAGTACTTC
TRBJ1-5,16,TRBV7-9,TRBD1,NA,CASSLGWDRGWQPQHF,TGTGCCAGCAGCTTAGGGTGGGACAGGGGCTGGCAGCCCCAGCATTTT
TRBJ2-5,13,TRBV6-5,NA,NA,CATRRDRIETQYF,TGTGCCACCAGGCGGGACCGCATAGAGACCCAGTACTTC
TRBJ1-2,15,TRBV27,TRBD1,NA,CASSPGTGFGYGYTF,TGTGCCAGCAGTCCAGGGACAGGTTTTGGCTATGGCTACACCTTC
TRBJ2-5,12,TRBV7-6,NA,many,CASSRPRETQYF,TGTGCCAGCTCCAGACCGAGGGAGACCCAGTACTTC
TRBJ2-4,13,TRBV7-9,NA,NA,CATATSSQNIQYF,TGTGCCACTGCGACTAGTTCCCAAAACATTCAGTACTTC
TRBJ2-5,12,TRBV5-4,NA,NA,CASSSHQETQYF,TGTGCCAGCAGCTCGCATCAAGAGACCCAGTACTTC
TRBJ2-5,12,TRBV11-3,NA,NA,CASSPPSGTQYF,TGTGCCAGCAGCCCCCCCTCCGGGACCCAGTACTTC
TRBJ2-3,15,TRBV13,NA,once,CASSLQRPSTDTQYF,TGTGCCAGCAGCTTACAGCGTCCTAGCACAGATACGCAGTATTTT
TRBJ1-5,14,TRBV18,TRBD1,NA,CASSQGQGGQPQHF,TGTGCCAGCTCCCAGGGACAGGGGGGTCAGCCCCAGCATTTT
TRBJ2-4,14,TRBV11-2,TRBD2,few,CASSLSGSGSIQYF,TGTGCCAGCAGCCTTAGCGGGAGCGGCAGCATTCAGTACTTC
TRBJ2-5,14,TRBV2,TRBD2,NA,CASILAESLETQYF,TGTGCCAGCATTCTAGCGGAATCGCTGGAGACCCAGTACTTC
TRBJ2-1,14,TRBV5-1,NA,once,CASRLLAYNNEQFF,TGCGCCAGCAGACTCCTAGCGTACAACAATGAGCAGTTCTTC
TRBJ1-1,13,TRBV30,TRBD1,NA,CAWSYQGDTEAFF,TGTGCCTGGAGTTATCAGGGGGACACTGAAGCTTTCTTT
TRBJ2-7,15,TRBV7-8,NA,NA,CASSFEAGSTYEQYF,TGTGCCAGCAGCTTTGAGGCAGGATCAACCTACGAGCAGTACTTC
TRBJ1-2,12,TRBV6-1,NA,NA,CASTRVAYGYTF,TGTGCCAGCACAAGGGTTGCGTATGGCTACACCTTC
TRBJ2-7,15,TRBV5-1,TRBD2,NA,CASSLVGLAGGEQYF,TGCGCCAGCAGCTTGGTAGGACTAGCGGGGGGAGAGCAGTACTTC
TRBJ2-1,13,TRBV9,TRBD2,once,CASSPAGVAQQFF,TGTGCCAGCAGCCCCGCGGGGGTAGCCCAGCAGTTCTTC
TRBJ2-1,13,TRBV29-1,NA,NA,CSLRTSSYNEQFF,TGCAGCCTGAGGACCAGCTCCTACAATGAGCAGTTCTTC
TRBJ2-7,15,TRBV28,TRBD1,NA,CASSFRGQPFYEQYF,TGTGCCAGCAGTTTTAGGGGACAGCCCTTCTACGAGCAGTACTTC
TRBJ1-1,13,TRBV19,TRBD1,NA,CASNGQGGSEAFF,TGTGCCAGTAATGGACAGGGGGGCTCTGAAGCTTTCTTT
TRBJ2-3,14,TRBV4-1,NA,NA,CASSPDDPADTQYF,TGCGCCAGCAGCCCCGACGACCCCGCAGATACGCAGTATTTT
TRBJ2-2,13,TRBV7-9,NA,once,CASSLISTGELFF,TGTGCCAGCAGCTTAATTTCGACCGGGGAGCTGTTTTTT
TRBJ1-1,15,TRBV7-2,TRBD1,NA,CASSFLPGQGTEAFF,TGTGCCAGCAGCTTCCTTCCGGGACAGGGTACTGAAGCTTTCTTT
TRBJ1-6,12,TRBV30,NA,NA,CAWKGSNSPLHF,TGTGCCTGGAAGGGGTCCAATTCACCCCTCCACTTT
TRBJ2-2,16,TRBV5-4,NA,NA,CASSLGGTLTFGELFF,TGTGCCAGCAGCTTGGGGGGCACCTTAACTTTCGGGGAGCTGTTTTTT
TRBJ1-5,14,TRBV19,NA,NA,CASSITDSNQPQHF,TGTGCCAGTTCTATTACAGATAGCAATCAGCCCCAGCATTTT
TRBJ2-1,15,TRBV7-9,NA,NA,CASSLSLEGPNEQFF,TGTGCCAGCAGCTTATCCCTCGAGGGCCCAAATGAGCAGTTCTTC
TRBJ2-5,16,TRBV19,TRBD2,NA,CASSNPLAGGGQTQYF,TGTGCCAGTAGTAACCCCCTAGCGGGGGGGGGACAGACCCAGTACTTC
TRBJ1-3,13,TRBV29-1,NA,NA,CSVEESSGNTIYF,TGCAGCGTTGAGGAAAGCTCTGGAAACACCATATATTTT